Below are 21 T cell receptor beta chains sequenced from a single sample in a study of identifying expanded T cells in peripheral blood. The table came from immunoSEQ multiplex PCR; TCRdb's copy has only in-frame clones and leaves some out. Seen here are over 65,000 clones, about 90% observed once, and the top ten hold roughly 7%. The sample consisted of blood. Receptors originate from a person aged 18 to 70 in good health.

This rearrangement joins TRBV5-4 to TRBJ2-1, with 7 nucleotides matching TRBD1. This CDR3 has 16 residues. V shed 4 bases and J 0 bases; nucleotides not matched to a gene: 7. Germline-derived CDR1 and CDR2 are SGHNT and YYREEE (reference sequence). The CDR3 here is CASSGGQDSSYNEQFF. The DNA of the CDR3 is TGTGCCAGCAGCGGAGGACAGGACAGCTCCTACAATGAGCAGTTCTTC.

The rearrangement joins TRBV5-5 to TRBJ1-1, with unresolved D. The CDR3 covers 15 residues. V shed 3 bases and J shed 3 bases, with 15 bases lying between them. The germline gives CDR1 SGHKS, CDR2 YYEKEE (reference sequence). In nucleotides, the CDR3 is TGTGCCAGCAGCTCCTGGACCAACCTGGACACTGAAGCTTTCTTT. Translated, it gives CASSSWTNLDTEAFF.

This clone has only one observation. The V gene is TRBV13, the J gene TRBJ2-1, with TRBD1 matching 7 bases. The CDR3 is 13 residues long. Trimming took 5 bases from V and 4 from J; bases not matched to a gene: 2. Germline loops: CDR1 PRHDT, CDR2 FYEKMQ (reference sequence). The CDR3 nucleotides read TGTGCCAGCAGCCCGACAGGGTACAATGAGCAGTTCTTC. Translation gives CASSPTGYNEQFF.

The CDR3 reads CASRKQGISNQPQHF. Here the CDR3 DNA reads TGTGCCAGCAGAAAACAGGGAATCAGCAATCAGCCCCAGCATTTT. The chain has TRBV2 and TRBJ1-5; TRBD1 might be the D (6 bases). The ends were cut back, 6 bases at V and 1 base at J, with 13 bases in the middle. Germline V CDR1 and CDR2: SNHLY, FYNNEI. CDR3 length: 15 amino acids.

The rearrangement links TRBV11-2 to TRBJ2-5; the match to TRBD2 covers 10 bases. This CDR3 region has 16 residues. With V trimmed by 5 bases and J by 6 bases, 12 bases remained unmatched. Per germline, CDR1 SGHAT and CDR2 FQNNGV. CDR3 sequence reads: CASSPNASGGKKTQYF. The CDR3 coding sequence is TGTGCCAGCAGCCCAAACGCTAGCGGGGGTAAGAAGACCCAGTACTTC.

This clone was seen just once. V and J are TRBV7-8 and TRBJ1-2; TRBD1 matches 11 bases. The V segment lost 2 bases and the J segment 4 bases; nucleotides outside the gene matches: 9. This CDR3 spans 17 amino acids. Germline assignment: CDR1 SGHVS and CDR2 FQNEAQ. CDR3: CASSLSRTGGLVYGYTF. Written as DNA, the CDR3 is TGTGCCAGCAGCTTATCCAGGACAGGGGGCCTAGTCTATGGCTACACCTTC.

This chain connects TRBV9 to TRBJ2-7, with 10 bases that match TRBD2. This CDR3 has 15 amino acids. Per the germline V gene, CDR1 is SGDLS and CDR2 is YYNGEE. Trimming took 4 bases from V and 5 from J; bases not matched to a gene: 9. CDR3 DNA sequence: TGTGCCAGCAGCCACAGCGGGGGGGCGATCGACGAGCAGTACTTC. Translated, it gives CASSHSGGAIDEQYF.

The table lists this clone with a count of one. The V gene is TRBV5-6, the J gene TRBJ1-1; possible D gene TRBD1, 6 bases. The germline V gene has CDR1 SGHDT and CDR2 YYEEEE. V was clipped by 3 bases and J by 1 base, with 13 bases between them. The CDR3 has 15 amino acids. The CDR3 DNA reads TGTGCCAGCAGCTATACCGACAGGCCGAACACTGAAGCTTTCTTT. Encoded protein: CASSYTDRPNTEAFF. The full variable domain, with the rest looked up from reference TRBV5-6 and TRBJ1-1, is DAGVTQSPTHLIKTRGQQVTLRCSPKSGHDTVSWYQQALGQGPQFIFQYYEEEERQRGNFPDRFSGHQFPNYSSELNVNALLLGDSALYLCASSYTDRPNTEAFFGQGTRLTVV.

CDR3: CASSEFPGPGYGYTF. The CDR3 bases are TGTGCCAGCAGTGAATTTCCGGGGCCAGGCTATGGCTACACCTTC. V and J are TRBV2 and TRBJ1-2, with a weak D call TRBD1 (5 bases). The CDR3 loop spans 15 amino acids. CDR1 and CDR2 from the germline V gene are SNHLY and FYNNEI. The V gene lost 2 bases and the J gene lost 4 bases, with 14 bases spanning the gap. Full variable domain (remainder filled in from reference TRBV2 and TRBJ1-2): EPEVTQTPSHQVTQMGQEVILRCVPISNHLYFYWYRQILGQKVEFLVSFYNNEISEKSEIFDDQFSVERPDGSNFTLKIRSTKLEDSAMYFCASSEFPGPGYGYTFGSGTRLTVV.

The CDR3 DNA is TGTGCCATCAGCGGGGGGGTGGAGGAAAAACTGTTTTTT. Translating it yields CAISGGVEEKLFF. V gene TRBV10-3 combines with J gene TRBJ1-4, with D perhaps matching TRBD1 (5 bases). V lost 6 bases and J 8 bases, leaving 13 bases between the germline ends. Germline loops: CDR1 ENHRY, CDR2 SYGVKD. This CDR3 contains 13 residues.

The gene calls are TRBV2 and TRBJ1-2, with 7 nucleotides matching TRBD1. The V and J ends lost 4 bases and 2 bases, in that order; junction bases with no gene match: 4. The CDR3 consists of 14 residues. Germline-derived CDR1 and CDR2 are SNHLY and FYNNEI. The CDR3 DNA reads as TGTGCCAGCAGTGGTGACAGGGCAAACTATGGCTACACCTTC. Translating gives CASSGDRANYGYTF.

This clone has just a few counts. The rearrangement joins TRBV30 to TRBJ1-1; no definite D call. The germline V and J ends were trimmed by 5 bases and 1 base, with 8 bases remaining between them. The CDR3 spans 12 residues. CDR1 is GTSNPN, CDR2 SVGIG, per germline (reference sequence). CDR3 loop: CAWGPANTEAFF. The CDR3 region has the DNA TGTGCCTGGGGCCCAGCGAACACTGAAGCTTTCTTT.

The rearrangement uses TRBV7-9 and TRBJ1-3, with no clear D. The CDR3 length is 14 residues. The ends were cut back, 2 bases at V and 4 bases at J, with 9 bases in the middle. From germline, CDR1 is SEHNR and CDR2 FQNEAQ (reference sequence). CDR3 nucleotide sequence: TGTGCCAGCAGCTTAAGGGTCTCCGGAAACACCATATATTTT. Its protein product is CASSLRVSGNTIYF.

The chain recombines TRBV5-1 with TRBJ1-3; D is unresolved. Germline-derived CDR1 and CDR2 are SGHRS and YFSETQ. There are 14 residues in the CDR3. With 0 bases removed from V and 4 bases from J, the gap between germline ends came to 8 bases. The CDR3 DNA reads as TGCGCCAGCAGCTTGGAGTCCAGGGGAAACACCATATATTTT. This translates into CASSLESRGNTIYF. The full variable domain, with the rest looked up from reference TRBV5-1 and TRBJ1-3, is KAGVTQTPRYLIKTRGQQVTLSCSPISGHRSVSWYQQTPGQGLQFLFEYFSETQRNKGNFPGRFSGRQFSNSRSEMNVSTLELGDSALYLCASSLESRGNTIYFGEGSWLTVV.

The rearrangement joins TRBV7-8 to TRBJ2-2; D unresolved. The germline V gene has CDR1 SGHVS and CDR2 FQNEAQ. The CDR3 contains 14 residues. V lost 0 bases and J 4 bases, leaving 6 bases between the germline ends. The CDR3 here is CASSLARTTGELFF. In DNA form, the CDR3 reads TGTGCCAGCAGCTTAGCTAGAACCACCGGGGAGCTGTTTTTT.

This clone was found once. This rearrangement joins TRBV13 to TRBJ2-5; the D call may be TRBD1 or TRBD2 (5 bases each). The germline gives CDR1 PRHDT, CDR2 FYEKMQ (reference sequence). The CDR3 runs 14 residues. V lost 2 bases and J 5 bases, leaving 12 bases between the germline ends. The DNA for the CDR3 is TGTGCCAGCAGCTTACGCCAGGGACGGGAGACCCAGTACTTC. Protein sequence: CASSLRQGRETQYF.

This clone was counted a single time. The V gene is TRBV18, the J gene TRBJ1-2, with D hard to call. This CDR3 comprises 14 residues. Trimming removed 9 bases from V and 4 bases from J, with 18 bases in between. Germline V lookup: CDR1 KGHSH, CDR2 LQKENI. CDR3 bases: TGTGCCAGTGCTATATCGGAGCCCTTCTATGGCTACACCTTC. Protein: CASAISEPFYGYTF.

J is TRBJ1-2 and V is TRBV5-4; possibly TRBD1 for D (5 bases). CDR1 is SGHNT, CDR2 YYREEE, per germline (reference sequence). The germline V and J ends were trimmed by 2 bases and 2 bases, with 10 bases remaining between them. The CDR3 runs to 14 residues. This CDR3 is CASSFWGGNYGYTF. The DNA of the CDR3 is TGTGCCAGCAGCTTCTGGGGGGGGAACTATGGCTACACCTTC.

CDR3 DNA: TGCAGCGTTATCCCTGACAGCTCCTACGAGCAGTACTTC. It translates to CSVIPDSSYEQYF. This chain uses TRBV29-1 with TRBJ2-7, with D perhaps TRBD1 (5 bases). The V end lost 5 bases, the J end lost 0 bases, and 11 bases lay between the germline ends. CDR3 length equals 13 residues. Germline CDR1 SQVTM, CDR2 ANQGSEA.

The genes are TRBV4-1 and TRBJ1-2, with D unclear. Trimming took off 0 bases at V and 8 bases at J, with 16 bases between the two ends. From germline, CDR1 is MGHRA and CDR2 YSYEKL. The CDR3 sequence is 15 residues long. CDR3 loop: CASSQDMLGMWGYTF. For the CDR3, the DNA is TGCGCCAGCAGCCAAGATATGTTGGGTATGTGGGGCTACACCTTC.

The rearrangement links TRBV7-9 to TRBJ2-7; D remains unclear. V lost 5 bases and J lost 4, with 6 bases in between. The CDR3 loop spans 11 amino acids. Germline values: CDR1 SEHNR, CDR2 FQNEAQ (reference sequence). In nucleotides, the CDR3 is TGTGCCAGCAGCCCCCAGTACGAGCAGTACTTC. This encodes CASSPQYEQYF.